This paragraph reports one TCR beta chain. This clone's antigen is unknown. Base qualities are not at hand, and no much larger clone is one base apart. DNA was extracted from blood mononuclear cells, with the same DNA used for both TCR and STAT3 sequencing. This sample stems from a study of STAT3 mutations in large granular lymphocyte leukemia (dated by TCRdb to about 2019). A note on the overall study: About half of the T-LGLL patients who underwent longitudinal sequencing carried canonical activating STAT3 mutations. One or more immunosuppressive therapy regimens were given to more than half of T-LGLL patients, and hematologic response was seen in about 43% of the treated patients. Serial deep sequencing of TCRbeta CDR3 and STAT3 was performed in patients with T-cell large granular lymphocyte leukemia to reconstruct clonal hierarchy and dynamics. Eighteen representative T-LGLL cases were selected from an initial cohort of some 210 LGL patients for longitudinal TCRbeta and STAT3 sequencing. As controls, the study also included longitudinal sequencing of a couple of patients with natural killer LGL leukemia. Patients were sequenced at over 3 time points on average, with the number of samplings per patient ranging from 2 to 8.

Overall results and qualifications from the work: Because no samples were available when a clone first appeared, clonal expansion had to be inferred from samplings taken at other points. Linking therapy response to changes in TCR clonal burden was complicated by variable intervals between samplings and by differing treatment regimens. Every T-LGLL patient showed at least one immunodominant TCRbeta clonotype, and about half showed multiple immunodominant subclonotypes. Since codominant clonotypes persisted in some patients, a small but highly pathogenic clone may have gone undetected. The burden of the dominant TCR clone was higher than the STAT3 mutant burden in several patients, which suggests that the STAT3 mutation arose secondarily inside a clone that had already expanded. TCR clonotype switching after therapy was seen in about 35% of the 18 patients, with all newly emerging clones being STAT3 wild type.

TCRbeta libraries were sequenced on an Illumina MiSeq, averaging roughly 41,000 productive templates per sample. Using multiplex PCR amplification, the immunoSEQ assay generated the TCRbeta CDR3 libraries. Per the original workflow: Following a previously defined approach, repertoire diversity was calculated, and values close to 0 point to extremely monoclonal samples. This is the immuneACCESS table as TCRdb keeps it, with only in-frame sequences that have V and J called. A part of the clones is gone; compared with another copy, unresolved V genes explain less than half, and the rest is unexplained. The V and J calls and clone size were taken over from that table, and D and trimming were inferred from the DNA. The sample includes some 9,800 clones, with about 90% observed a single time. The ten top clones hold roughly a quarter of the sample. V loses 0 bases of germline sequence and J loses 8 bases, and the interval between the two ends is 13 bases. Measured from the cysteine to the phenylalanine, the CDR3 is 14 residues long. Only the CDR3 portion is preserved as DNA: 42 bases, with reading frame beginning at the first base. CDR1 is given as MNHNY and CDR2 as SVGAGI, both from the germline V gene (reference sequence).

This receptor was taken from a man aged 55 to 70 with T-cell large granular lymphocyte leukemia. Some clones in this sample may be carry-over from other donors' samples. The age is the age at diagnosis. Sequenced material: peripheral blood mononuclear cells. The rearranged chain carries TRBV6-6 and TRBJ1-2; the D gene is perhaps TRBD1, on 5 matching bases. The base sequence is TGTGCCAGCAGTTACTCGCTGGGGCGGGACGGCTACACCTTC. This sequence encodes CASSYSLGRDGYTF.